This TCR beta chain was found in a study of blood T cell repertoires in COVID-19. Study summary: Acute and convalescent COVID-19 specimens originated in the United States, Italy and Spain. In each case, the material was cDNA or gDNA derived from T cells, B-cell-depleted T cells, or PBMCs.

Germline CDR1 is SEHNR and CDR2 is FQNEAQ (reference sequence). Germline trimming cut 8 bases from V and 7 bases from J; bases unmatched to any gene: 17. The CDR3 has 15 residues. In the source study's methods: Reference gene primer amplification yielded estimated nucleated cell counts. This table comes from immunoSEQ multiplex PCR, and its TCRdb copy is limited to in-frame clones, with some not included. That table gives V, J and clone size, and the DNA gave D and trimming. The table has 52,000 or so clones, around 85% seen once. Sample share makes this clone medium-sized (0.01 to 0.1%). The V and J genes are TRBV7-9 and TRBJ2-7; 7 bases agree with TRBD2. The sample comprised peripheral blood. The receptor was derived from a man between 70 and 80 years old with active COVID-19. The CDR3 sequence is CASSPSSGNSWEQYF. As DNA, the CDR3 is TGTGCCAGCTCCCCCTCGAGCGGGAATTCGTGGGAGCAGTACTTC. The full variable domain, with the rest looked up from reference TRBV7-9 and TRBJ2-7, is DTGVSQNPRHKITKRGQNVTFRCDPISEHNRLYWYRQTLGQGPEFLTYFQNEAQLEKSRLLSDRFSAERPKGSFSTLEIQRTEQGDSAMYLCASSPSSGNSWEQYFGPGTRLTVT.